One and the same sample provided the 27 T cell receptor beta chains below, sequenced in a study of early T cells in non-severe SARS-CoV-2 infection (dated by TCRdb to 2020 to 2023). Preparation of the library involved 5' RACE. The sequencer was a NextSeq 500. The public reads were quality trimmed at Q25 with fastp and then assembled into clones with MiXCR by TCRdb, keeping productive beta chains. Rows merge per CDR3 protein into single entries with the most common DNA and genes. The sample data list tens of thousands of distinct CDR3 sequences, and 4.5% of these were observed just once. The top ten constitute approximately 5.8% of the sample. The sample consisted of whole blood. The receptor set was obtained from an adult who was a healthcare worker with PCR-confirmed SARS-CoV-2 infection or an uninfected control (not recorded which).

The chain joins TRBV9 to TRBJ1-5; D remains unclear. The CDR3 contains 14 residues. The V end lost 7 bases, the J end lost 4 bases, and 15 bases lay between the germline ends. Germline CDR1 reads SGDLS; CDR2 reads YYNGEE. The DNA for the CDR3 is TGTGCCAGCTCATTCGGAGGGTGGAATCAGCCCCAGCATTTT. Its translation: CASSFGGWNQPQHF.

Within the sample, this clonotype is medium-sized. The chain's CDR3 is CASSSWGPGNEQFF. In DNA form, the CDR3 reads TGTGCCAGCAGTTCGTGGGGGCCGGGAAATGAGCAGTTCTTC. This rearrangement joins TRBV6-2 or TRBV6-3 to TRBJ2-1, with D possibly matching TRBD1 (6 bases). This CDR3 spans 14 amino acids. V lost 4 bases and J 7 bases, leaving 14 bases between the germline ends. The V gene's germline CDR1 is MNHEY and CDR2 SVGEGT.

This clonotype showed up just a few times. V usage is TRBV30 and J usage is TRBJ2-7, with 9 bases fitting TRBD1. The germline gives CDR1 GTSNPN, CDR2 SVGIG (reference sequence). The length of the CDR3 is 12 residues. V shed 8 bases and J 3 bases; nucleotides not matched to a gene: 5. The chain's CDR3 is CAVTGGIYEQYF. The CDR3 coding sequence is TGTGCCGTAACAGGGGGCATCTACGAGCAGTACTTC.

This clonotype was seen ten or more times. The gene calls are TRBV12-2 and TRBJ1-2. TRBV12-2 is a pseudogene segment. The CDR3 runs to 10 residues. CDR3 nucleotides: TGTGCAAGTCGCTTCTGCGGCTACACCTTC. It specifies CASRFCGYTF.

This clonotype was detected many times. V is TRBV6-5 and J is TRBJ2-7; D may correspond to TRBD1 or TRBD2 (5 bases each). V was trimmed by 5 bases and J by 0 bases, leaving 17 bases between them. The CDR3 spans 16 residues. The germline gives CDR1 MNHEY, CDR2 SVGAGI. The CDR3 sequence is CASSRPGQGDSYEQYF. The CDR3 bases are TGTGCCAGCAGTCGACCGGGGCAGGGCGACTCCTACGAGCAGTACTTC.

This chain joins TRBV7-9 and TRBJ2-7; 10 bases agree with TRBD1. The CDR3 extends over 15 amino acids. The germline CDR1 and CDR2 sequences are SEHNR and FQNEAQ (reference sequence). Trimming cost V 5 bases and J 4 bases; bases outside gene matches: 8. Here the CDR3 reads CASSPGQGVTYEQYF. The CDR3 DNA sequence: TGTGCCAGCAGCCCCGGACAGGGGGTCACGTACGAGCAGTACTTC.

This clonotype came up many times. The chain combines TRBV10-3 with TRBJ2-3, with unresolved D. The CDR3 is 14 residues long. CDR1 ENHRY and CDR2 SYGVKD come from the germline V gene. V was cut by 0 bases and J by 2 bases, with 6 bases left in between. The DNA of the CDR3 is TGTGCCATCAGTGAGTCAACATTCACAGATACGCAGTATTTT. Its translation is CAISESTFTDTQYF.

In this sample, this clonotype turned up a few times. The gene calls are TRBV4-3 and TRBJ2-1; either TRBD1 or TRBD2 may supply D (5 bases each). The CDR3 contains 14 residues. CDR1 and CDR2 (germline): LGHNA, YSLEER. The V end was cut by 0 bases, the J end by 10 bases, with 13 bases between. CDR3 loop: CASSQEGATGEQFF. The CDR3 DNA reads TGCGCCAGCAGCCAAGAAGGGGCAACGGGAGAGCAGTTCTTC.

This clonotype showed up many times. The chain employs TRBV7-9 and TRBJ2-1; tentative D call: TRBD2 (6 bases). Trimming removed 5 bases from V and 9 bases from J, with 14 bases in between. This CDR3 spans 13 amino acids. The V gene's germline CDR1 is SEHNR and CDR2 FQNEAQ (reference sequence). CDR3: CASSKIRGSEQFF. CDR3 bases: TGTGCCAGCAGCAAGATCCGGGGGAGTGAGCAGTTCTTC.

This clonotype was recorded at least ten times. The chain couples TRBV6-5 to TRBJ2-7, with TRBD1 matching 9 bases. With V trimmed by 0 bases and J by 1 base, 4 bases remained unmatched. The germline CDR1 and CDR2 sequences are MNHEY and SVGAGI. CDR3 length: 16 amino acids. The CDR3 DNA follows: TGTGCCAGCAGTTACTCGGGGGGGACAGGGTCCTACGAGCAGTACTTC. This gives the protein CASSYSGGTGSYEQYF.

This clonotype came up a few times. The rearrangement joins TRBV9 to TRBJ2-7, with D perhaps matching TRBD2 (9 bases). The V end was cut by 4 bases, the J end by 7 bases, with 18 bases between. Per the germline V gene, CDR1 is SGDLS and CDR2 is YYNGEE. The CDR3 extends over 14 amino acids. This CDR3 is CASSSQGAGGEQYF. For the CDR3, the DNA is TGTGCCAGCAGCTCCCAGGGGGCGGGAGGGGAGCAGTACTTC.

The chain recombines TRBV20-1 with TRBJ2-5; TRBD1 matches 7 bases. This CDR3 spans 15 amino acids. Germline V gene data show CDR1 as DFQATT and CDR2 as SNEGSKA (reference sequence). V lost 3 bases to trimming and J lost 1 base; unmatched junction nucleotides: 8. CDR3 protein: CSASPLGQRQETQYF. CDR3 in DNA: TGCAGTGCTAGCCCATTGGGACAGCGCCAAGAGACCCAGTACTTC.

This clonotype was picked up many times. The rearrangement links TRBV7-2 to TRBJ2-5; no firm D call. The length of the CDR3 is 13 residues. From germline, CDR1 is SGHTA and CDR2 FQGNSA. The germline V and J ends were trimmed by 5 bases and 2 bases, with 9 bases remaining between them. The CDR3 spells CASSRRLQETQYF. The CDR3 DNA reads as TGTGCCAGCAGCCGAAGACTGCAAGAGACCCAGTACTTC.

There are many counts of this clonotype. The gene calls are TRBV29-1 and TRBJ2-1, with D unresolved. Germline V gene lookup returns CDR1 SQVTM and CDR2 ANQGSEA. V shed 8 bases and J shed 4 bases, with 9 bases lying between them. The CDR3 has 11 residues. Here the CDR3 reads CSFIYYNEQFF. In DNA form, the CDR3 reads TGCAGCTTCATATATTACAATGAGCAGTTCTTC.

This clonotype came up many times. The rearrangement links TRBV20-1 to TRBJ2-4; 9 nucleotides align to TRBD1. V was clipped by 5 bases and J by 7 bases; unmatched bases: 15. The CDR3 is 16 residues long. Germline CDR1 reads DFQATT; CDR2 reads SNEGSKA (reference sequence). In nucleotides, the CDR3 is TGCAGTGCTTCGGGACAGGGCGTAGAGATTAGGAACATTCAGTACTTC. It is translated as CSASGQGVEIRNIQYF.

In its sample, this clonotype was seen many times. The chain couples TRBV10-3 to TRBJ2-3; possible D gene TRBD1, 6 bases. The CDR3 covers 15 residues. V was shortened by 4 bases and J by 4 bases, with 15 bases between the two germline ends. The germline gives CDR1 ENHRY, CDR2 SYGVKD. The CDR3 here is CAISGFQGLPDTQYF. Here the CDR3 DNA reads TGTGCCATCAGTGGTTTCCAGGGGCTGCCAGATACGCAGTATTTT.

Comment on this clonotype: This clone may be a read error of a much larger clone one base away. Since the CDR3 does not end with the conserved phenylalanine or tryptophan, this likely comes from a read error. The chain couples TRBV27 to TRBJ2-7; D is possibly TRBD2 (6 bases). The germline CDR1 and CDR2 sequences are MNHEY and SMNVEV (reference sequence). The V gene lost 5 bases and the J gene lost 3 bases, with 23 bases spanning the gap. The CDR3 extends over 17 amino acids. The CDR3 loop reads CASSLRPSLGLFYEQYS. CDR3 in DNA: TGTGCCAGCAGTCTCCGACCCTCACTAGGACTATTCTACGAGCAGTACTCC.

In regard to this clonotype: A clone one base away is much larger, so this may be a read error. The chain recombines TRBV2 with TRBJ2-7; 7 nucleotides agree with TRBD1. The CDR3 has 13 residues. The V gene's germline CDR1 is SNHLY and CDR2 FYNNEI. Losses at the gene ends were 6 bases for V and 6 bases for J; bases not matched to a gene: 8. This CDR3 is CASSGRSGGEQYF. The CDR3 DNA follows: TGTGCCAGCAGCGGAAGGTCAGGGGGCGAGCAGTACTTC.

A few counts support this clonotype. This chain uses TRBV3-1 with TRBJ2-5; tentatively, D is TRBD2 (5 bases). CDR3 length: 14 amino acids. Between the trimmed V and J ends, which lost 0 bases and 4 bases, there was a span of 9 bases. From germline, CDR1 is LGHDT and CDR2 YNNKEL (reference sequence). Here the CDR3 reads CASSQDPGRETQYF. The CDR3 region has the DNA TGTGCCAGCAGCCAAGACCCGGGGAGAGAGACCCAGTACTTC.

This clonotype was recorded at least ten times. The chain carries TRBV4-1 and TRBJ2-2, with D perhaps TRBD1 (6 bases). V lost 4 bases and J lost 3, with 12 bases in between. Germline-derived CDR1 and CDR2 are MGHRA and YSYEKL. The CDR3 spans 15 residues. The CDR3 DNA is TGCGCCAGCAGCCGGACAGACCGGGACACCGGGGAGCTGTTTTTT. The encoded protein is CASSRTDRDTGELFF.

The gene calls are TRBV30 and TRBJ2-1; 7 positions match TRBD2. With V trimmed by 1 base and J by 9 bases, 3 bases remained unmatched. CDR1 and CDR2 (germline): GTSNPN, SVGIG (reference sequence). CDR3 length: 12 amino acids. As DNA, the CDR3 is TGTGCCTGGAGTGCCGGGAGGCCTGAGCAGTTCTTC. This codes for CAWSAGRPEQFF. The whole variable domain, filled in from reference TRBV30 and TRBJ2-1, reads SQTIHQWPATLVQPVGSPLSLECTVEGTSNPNLYWYRQAAGRGLQLLFYSVGIGQISSEVPQNLSASRPQDRQFILSSKKLLLSDSGFYLCAWSAGRPEQFFGPGTRLTVL.

This clonotype was recorded many times. The rearrangement joins TRBV5-4 to TRBJ2-2; 7 bases align to TRBD1. CDR3 size: 15 residues. Germline trimming cut 4 bases from V and 6 bases from J; bases unmatched to any gene: 9. The germline CDR1 and CDR2 sequences are SGHNT and YYREEE (reference sequence). The CDR3: CASSPRDRAAGELFF. The CDR3 DNA follows: TGTGCCAGCAGCCCCAGAGACAGGGCGGCCGGGGAGCTGTTTTTT. The whole variable domain, filled in from reference TRBV5-4 and TRBJ2-2, reads ETGVTQSPTHLIKTRGQQVTLRCSSQSGHNTVSWYQQALGQGPQFIFQYYREEENGRGNFPPRFSGLQFPNYSSELNVNALELDDSALYLCASSPRDRAAGELFFGEGSRLTVL.

This clonotype was seen ten or more times. The chain recombines TRBV7-2 with TRBJ2-3, with 12 bases matching TRBD2. J lost 11 bases, V lost 6 bases, and 15 bases had no gene match. Looked up from germline, CDR1 is SGHTA and CDR2 is FQGNSA. The CDR3 runs to 16 residues. The CDR3 nucleotides read TGTGCCAGCAGTTCCCTAGCGGGAGGGGTCCCCTTCCGGCAGTATTTT. Translated, it gives CASSSLAGGVPFRQYF.

The rearrangement links TRBV3-1 to TRBJ1-1, with 11 positions matching TRBD1. Germline loops: CDR1 LGHDT, CDR2 YNNKEL (reference sequence). The CDR3 spans 13 residues. Unmatched junction bases numbered 3, after V lost 8 bases and J lost 4 bases. CDR3 DNA sequence: TGTGCCAGCTCGGGGACAGGGGGCACTGAAGCTTTCTTT. This codes for CASSGTGGTEAFF.

This clonotype counts as medium-sized. V and J are TRBV15 and TRBJ2-7, with D unresolved. Trimming took 6 bases from V and 2 from J, leaving 14 bases between them. Germline V gene lookup returns CDR1 LNHNV and CDR2 YYDKDF (reference sequence). This CDR3 is built from 14 residues. The CDR3 loop is CATRASGVPYEQYF. In DNA, the CDR3 is TGTGCCACCAGAGCTTCTGGGGTCCCCTACGAGCAGTACTTC.

The chain carries TRBV6-5 and TRBJ2-5, with D maybe TRBD1 (6 bases). The CDR3 runs 14 residues. In germline, CDR1 is MNHEY, CDR2 SVGAGI. V lost 5 bases and J 5 bases, leaving 15 bases between the germline ends. The CDR3 loop is CASSPLRGMETQYF. The DNA for the CDR3 is TGTGCCAGCAGTCCCCTTAGGGGGATGGAGACCCAGTACTTC.

This clonotype was seen ten or more times. The J gene is TRBJ2-7, the V gene TRBV5-1, with 10 bases matching TRBD2. The CDR3 is 16 residues long. V shed 0 bases and J 6 bases; nucleotides not matched to a gene: 9. Germline loops: CDR1 SGHRS, CDR2 YFSETQ. Here the CDR3 DNA reads TGCGCCAGCAGCTTGGGAGGGCTAGCGGGAGAGGTCGAGCAGTACTTC. Its protein is CASSLGGLAGEVEQYF.